What follows are 18 T cell receptor beta chains derived from one specimen sequenced in a study of blood T cell repertoires in COVID-19. Assay: immunoSEQ multiplex PCR; the TCRdb copy retains only in-frame clones and omits some. The sample lists more than 200,000 clones; 85% to 90% were seen once. The source material was PBMCs or T cells enriched from blood (not recorded which). These receptors all come from a woman aged 50 to 60 who had recovered from COVID-19.

The genes are TRBV5-1 and TRBJ2-2; 11 bases align to TRBD2. V lost 4 bases, J lost 5 bases, and 7 bases stayed unmatched. Looked up from germline, CDR1 is SGHRS and CDR2 is YFSETQ. This CDR3 is built from 16 residues. The chain's CDR3 is CASSHTLAGGTGELFF. The CDR3 DNA is TGCGCCAGCAGCCATACCCTAGCGGGAGGTACCGGGGAGCTGTTTTTT.

CDR3: CASSLGTSGTYEQYF. Here the CDR3 DNA reads TGTGCCAGCAGTTTAGGGACTAGCGGGACCTACGAGCAGTACTTC. J is TRBJ2-7 and V is TRBV28, with 13 bases aligning to TRBD2. The trim removed 2 bases at V and 2 bases at J, leaving 0 bases unmatched. The CDR3 sequence is 15 residues long. CDR1 is MDHEN, CDR2 SYDVKM, per germline.

This clone has only a few counts. J is TRBJ2-2 and V is TRBV30; 8 nucleotides align to TRBD1. The CDR3 consists of 13 residues. Trimming cost V 5 bases and J 7 bases; bases outside gene matches: 6. Germline-derived CDR1 and CDR2 are GTSNPN and SVGIG (reference sequence). This chain's CDR3 is CAWETGEIGELFF. Here the CDR3 DNA reads TGTGCCTGGGAGACAGGGGAGATCGGGGAGCTGTTTTTT. Full variable domain (rest looked up from reference TRBV30 and TRBJ2-2): SQTIHQWPATLVQPVGSPLSLECTVEGTSNPNLYWYRQAAGRGLQLLFYSVGIGQISSEVPQNLSASRPQDRQFILSSKKLLLSDSGFYLCAWETGEIGELFFGEGSRLTVL.

V gene TRBV27 combines with J gene TRBJ2-1; tentatively, D is TRBD2 (5 bases). This CDR3 comprises 14 residues. The ends were cut back, 6 bases at V and 10 bases at J, with 19 bases in the middle. CDR1 is MNHEY, CDR2 SMNVEV, per germline (reference sequence). The DNA for the CDR3 is TGTGCCAGCAGCCGTTCGAGGGTTCGCTTGGAGCAGTTCTTC. It translates to CASSRSRVRLEQFF.

This clone was recorded a few times. The CDR3 DNA sequence: TGTGCCAGCAGCTATCAACTAGCGGCCTCCTACAATGAGCAGTTCTTC. Translation gives CASSYQLAASYNEQFF. The chain links TRBV28 to TRBJ2-1, with TRBD2 identical over 8 bases. The CDR3 has 16 residues. CDR1 MDHEN and CDR2 SYDVKM come from the germline V gene. Trimming at V came to 6 bases and at J to 0 bases, leaving 7 bases not matched to a gene.

This clone was observed a few times. This sequence joins TRBV5-4 and TRBJ1-1; 8 positions agree with TRBD1. V lost 4 bases, J lost 6 bases, and 8 bases stayed unmatched. Germline V gives CDR1 SGHNT, CDR2 YYREEE (reference sequence). This CDR3 comprises 14 residues. DNA of the CDR3: TGTGCCAGCAGCGAGGACAGGGCAGGCGCTGAAGCTTTCTTT. Residues: CASSEDRAGAEAFF. Complete variable domain (other parts from reference TRBV5-4 and TRBJ1-1): ETGVTQSPTHLIKTRGQQVTLRCSSQSGHNTVSWYQQALGQGPQFIFQYYREEENGRGNFPPRFSGLQFPNYSSELNVNALELDDSALYLCASSEDRAGAEAFFGQGTRLTVV.

This rearrangement joins TRBV4-1 to TRBJ1-2; weak D call: TRBD1 (6 bases). The CDR3 has 14 residues. Trimming pared 0 bases from V and 7 bases from J, leaving 12 bases between. The V gene's germline CDR1 is MGHRA and CDR2 YSYEKL. CDR3 DNA: TGCGCCAGCAGCCAAGATCGAGCAGGGGCTGGCTACACCTTC. Residues: CASSQDRAGAGYTF.

This chain uses TRBV5-4 with TRBJ2-7, with D tentatively TRBD1 (6 bases). CDR1 and CDR2 from the germline V gene are SGHNT and YYREEE (reference sequence). The ends were cut back, 4 bases at V and 1 base at J, with 15 bases in the middle. The CDR3 contains 15 residues. CDR3 amino acids: CASSGLRDTSYEQYF. The CDR3, as DNA: TGTGCCAGCAGCGGCCTCCGGGACACTTCCTACGAGCAGTACTTC.

This clone was found once. A clone one base away is much larger, so this may be a read error. The chain carries TRBV7-8 and TRBJ1-2, with 10 bases identical to TRBD1. Germline CDR1 reads SGHVS; CDR2 reads FQNEAQ. This CDR3 region has 13 residues. J lost 7 bases, V lost 5 bases, and 4 bases had no gene match. CDR3 loop: CASSHGTGVGYTF. The CDR3 nucleotides read TGTGCCAGCAGCCATGGGACAGGGGTTGGCTACACCTTC.

The rearrangement uses TRBV9 and TRBJ2-5; the D gene is possibly TRBD2 (6 bases). The length of the CDR3 is 15 residues. Trimming removed 4 bases at V and 5 bases at J, with 18 bases between. Germline CDR1 is SGDLS and CDR2 is YYNGEE. The chain's CDR3 is CASSTLGGDMETQYF. The CDR3 bases are TGTGCCAGCAGCACACTCGGAGGGGATATGGAGACCCAGTACTTC.

The V and J genes are TRBV28 and TRBJ1-6; 10 nucleotides match TRBD1. The CDR3 length is 13 residues. J lost 9 bases, V lost 6 bases, and 2 bases had no gene match. Germline-derived CDR1 and CDR2 are MDHEN and SYDVKM. The CDR3 here is CASRDRGRSPLHF. The CDR3 DNA is TGTGCCAGCAGAGACAGGGGGCGTTCACCCCTCCACTTT.

This rearrangement joins TRBV4-1 to TRBJ2-2; 11 positions agree with TRBD2. Germline loops: CDR1 MGHRA, CDR2 YSYEKL. This CDR3 comprises 17 residues. The ends lost 4 bases at V and 0 bases at J; junction bases unmatched: 4. CDR3 nucleotide sequence: TGCGCCAGCAGCCGCGGGACTAGCGGAGCGAACACCGGGGAGCTGTTTTTT. Amino acid sequence: CASSRGTSGANTGELFF.

A remark on this clone: The junction departs from germline at one end; a sequencing error may be responsible. The V call is TRBV28, the J call TRBJ1-3; 11 bases match TRBD1. The CDR3 loop spans 15 amino acids. The germline gives CDR1 MDHEN, CDR2 SYDVKM. The CDR3 nucleotides are TGTGCCAGCAGCTCTCCCGGACAGGGGGCAAGCGTCCCTCATTTT. It yields the protein CASSSPGQGASVPHF.

The rearrangement links TRBV6-5 to TRBJ1-6; no reliable D call. V lost 6 bases and J 6 bases, leaving 9 bases between the germline ends. CDR1 is MNHEY, CDR2 SVGAGI, per germline. CDR3 size: 13 residues. The CDR3 sequence: CASRERVNSPLHF. CDR3 sequence (DNA): TGTGCCAGCAGGGAGAGGGTTAATTCACCCCTCCACTTT.

The chain uses TRBV5-1 and TRBJ1-3; no clear D gene. The germline V and J ends were trimmed by 1 base and 0 bases, with 11 bases remaining between them. Per germline, CDR1 SGHRS and CDR2 YFSETQ. This CDR3 spans 16 amino acids. The CDR3 DNA reads as TGCGCCAGCAGCTTGTTTTCTGGAGACTCTGGAAACACCATATATTTT. Translating gives CASSLFSGDSGNTIYF. The full variable domain, in which reference TRBV5-1 and TRBJ1-3 provide the parts outside the CDR3, is KAGVTQTPRYLIKTRGQQVTLSCSPISGHRSVSWYQQTPGQGLQFLFEYFSETQRNKGNFPGRFSGRQFSNSRSEMNVSTLELGDSALYLCASSLFSGDSGNTIYFGEGSWLTVV.

In this sample, this clone turned up a few times. The chain combines TRBV5-8 with TRBJ1-2; D call uncertain. The CDR3 extends over 12 amino acids. Trimming took 4 bases from V and 8 from J, leaving 12 bases between them. The V gene's germline CDR1 is SGHTS and CDR2 YDEGEE. As DNA, the CDR3 is TGTGCCAGCAGCGCCCGATCGGGAGGCTACACCTTC. The encoded protein is CASSARSGGYTF.

The chain uses TRBV2 and TRBJ1-1; 7 bases agree with TRBD1. Germline-derived CDR1 and CDR2 are SNHLY and FYNNEI. The CDR3 loop spans 14 amino acids. V gave up 2 bases and J gave up 3 bases; unmatched junction bases: 3. The CDR3: CASSELQGDTEAFF. In nucleotides, the CDR3 is TGTGCCAGCAGTGAATTGCAGGGGGACACTGAAGCTTTCTTT.

This clone was seen a handful of times. The chain is built from TRBV10-3 and TRBJ1-1; D not resolved. CDR1 and CDR2 (germline): ENHRY, SYGVKD. CDR3 length: 14 residues. V shed 4 bases and J shed 5 bases, with 14 bases lying between them. The CDR3 region is CAISVGVRWTEAFF. CDR3 nucleotides: TGTGCCATCAGTGTCGGAGTTCGGTGGACTGAAGCTTTCTTT.